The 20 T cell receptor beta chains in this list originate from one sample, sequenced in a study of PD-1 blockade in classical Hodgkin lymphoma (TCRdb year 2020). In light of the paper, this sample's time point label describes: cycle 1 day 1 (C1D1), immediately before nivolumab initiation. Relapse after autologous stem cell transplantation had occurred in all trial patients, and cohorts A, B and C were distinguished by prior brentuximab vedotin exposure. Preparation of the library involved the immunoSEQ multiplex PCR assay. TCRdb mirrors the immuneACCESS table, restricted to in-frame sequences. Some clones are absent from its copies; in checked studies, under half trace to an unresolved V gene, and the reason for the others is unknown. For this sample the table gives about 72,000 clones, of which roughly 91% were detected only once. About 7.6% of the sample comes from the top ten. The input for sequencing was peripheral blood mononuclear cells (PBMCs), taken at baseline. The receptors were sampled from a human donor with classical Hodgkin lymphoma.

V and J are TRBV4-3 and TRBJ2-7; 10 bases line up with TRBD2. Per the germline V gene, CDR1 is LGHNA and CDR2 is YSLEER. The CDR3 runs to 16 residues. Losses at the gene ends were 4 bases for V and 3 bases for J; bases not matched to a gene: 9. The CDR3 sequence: CASSPLSGGGSYEQYF. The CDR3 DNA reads TGCGCCAGCAGCCCCCTCAGCGGGGGGGGGAGCTACGAGCAGTACTTC.

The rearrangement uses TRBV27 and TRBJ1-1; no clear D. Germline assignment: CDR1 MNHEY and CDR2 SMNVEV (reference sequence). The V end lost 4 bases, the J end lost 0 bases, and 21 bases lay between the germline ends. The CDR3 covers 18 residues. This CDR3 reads CASSSPTPLQGMNTEAFF. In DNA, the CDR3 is TGTGCCAGCAGTTCCCCTACCCCCCTACAAGGAATGAACACTGAAGCTTTCTTT.

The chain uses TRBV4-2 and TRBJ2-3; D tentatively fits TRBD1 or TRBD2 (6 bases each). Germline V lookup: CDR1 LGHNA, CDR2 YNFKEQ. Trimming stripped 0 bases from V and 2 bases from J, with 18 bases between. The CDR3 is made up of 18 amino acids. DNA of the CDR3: TGTGCCAGCAGCCAAGATGGGACTTTGGGGGCCACCACAGATACGCAGTATTTT. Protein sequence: CASSQDGTLGATTDTQYF.

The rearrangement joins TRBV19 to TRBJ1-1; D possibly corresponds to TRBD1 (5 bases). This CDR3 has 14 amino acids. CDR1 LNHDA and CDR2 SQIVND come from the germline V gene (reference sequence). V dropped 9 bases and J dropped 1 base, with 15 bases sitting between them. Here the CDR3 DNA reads TGTGCCAGCAACAGGTTTGGGAAGAACACTGAAGCTTTCTTT. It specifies CASNRFGKNTEAFF.

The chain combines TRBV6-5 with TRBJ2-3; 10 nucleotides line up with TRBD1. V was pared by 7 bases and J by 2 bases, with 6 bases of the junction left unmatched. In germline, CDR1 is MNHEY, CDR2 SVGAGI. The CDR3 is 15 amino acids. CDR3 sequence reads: CASTPGTGDTDTQYF. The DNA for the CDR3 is TGTGCCAGCACCCCCGGGACAGGGGACACAGATACGCAGTATTTT.

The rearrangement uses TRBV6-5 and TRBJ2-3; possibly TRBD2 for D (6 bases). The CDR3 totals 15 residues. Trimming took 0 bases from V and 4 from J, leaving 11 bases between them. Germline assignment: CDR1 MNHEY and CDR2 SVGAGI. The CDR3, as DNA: TGTGCCAGCAGTTACTCGATGACTAGGGCAGATACGCAGTATTTT. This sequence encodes CASSYSMTRADTQYF.

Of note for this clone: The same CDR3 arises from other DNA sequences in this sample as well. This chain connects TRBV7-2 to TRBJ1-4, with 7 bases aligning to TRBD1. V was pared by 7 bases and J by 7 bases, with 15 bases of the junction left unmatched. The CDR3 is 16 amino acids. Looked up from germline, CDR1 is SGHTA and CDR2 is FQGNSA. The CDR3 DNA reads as TGTGCCAGCAAGCGACAGGGTCTGTTTGAAAGTGAAAAACTGTTTTTT. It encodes CASKRQGLFESEKLFF.

As DNA, the CDR3 is TGTGCCAGCATGCCGGGACTCACCCTCTACGAGCAGTACTTC. Its translation is CASMPGLTLYEQYF. The V and J genes are TRBV2 and TRBJ2-7, with a possible D match to TRBD2 (6 bases). CDR3 size: 14 residues. Trimming took off 7 bases at V and 3 bases at J, with 16 bases between the two ends. Germline CDR1 is SNHLY and CDR2 is FYNNEI.

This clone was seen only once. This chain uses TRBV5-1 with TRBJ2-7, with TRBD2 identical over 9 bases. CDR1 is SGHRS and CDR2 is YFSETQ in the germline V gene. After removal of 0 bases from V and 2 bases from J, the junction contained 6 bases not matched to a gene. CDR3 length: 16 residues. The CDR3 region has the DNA TGCGCCAGCAGCTTGGGATCTAGCGGGATACCCTACGAGCAGTACTTC. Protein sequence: CASSLGSSGIPYEQYF. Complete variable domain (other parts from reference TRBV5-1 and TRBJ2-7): KAGVTQTPRYLIKTRGQQVTLSCSPISGHRSVSWYQQTPGQGLQFLFEYFSETQRNKGNFPGRFSGRQFSNSRSEMNVSTLELGDSALYLCASSLGSSGIPYEQYFGPGTRLTVT.

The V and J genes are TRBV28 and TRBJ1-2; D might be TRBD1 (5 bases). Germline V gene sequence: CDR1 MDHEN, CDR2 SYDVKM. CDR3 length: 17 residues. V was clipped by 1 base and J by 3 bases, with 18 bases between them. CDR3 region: CASSLFQGSSSDYGYTF. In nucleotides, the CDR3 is TGTGCCAGCAGTTTATTTCAGGGTAGCTCATCGGACTATGGCTACACCTTC.

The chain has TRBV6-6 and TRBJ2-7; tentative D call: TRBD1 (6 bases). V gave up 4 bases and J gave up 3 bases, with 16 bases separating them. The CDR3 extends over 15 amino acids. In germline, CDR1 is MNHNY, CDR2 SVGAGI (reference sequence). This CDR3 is CASSSHRAAYYEQYF. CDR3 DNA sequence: TGTGCCAGCAGTTCCCACAGGGCGGCCTACTACGAGCAGTACTTC.

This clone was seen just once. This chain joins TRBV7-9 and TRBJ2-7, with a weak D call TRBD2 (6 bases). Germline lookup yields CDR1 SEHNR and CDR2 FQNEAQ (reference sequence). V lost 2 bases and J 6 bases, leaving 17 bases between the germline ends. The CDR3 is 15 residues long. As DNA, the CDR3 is TGTGCCAGCAGCTTATTCGCGGGGCAGTTGGGCGAGCAGTACTTC. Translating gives CASSLFAGQLGEQYF.

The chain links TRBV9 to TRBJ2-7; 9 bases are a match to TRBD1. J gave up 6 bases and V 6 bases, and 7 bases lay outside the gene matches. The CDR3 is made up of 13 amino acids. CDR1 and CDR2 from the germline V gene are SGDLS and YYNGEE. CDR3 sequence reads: CASTPGQGGEQYF. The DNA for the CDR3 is TGTGCCAGCACCCCGGGACAGGGAGGCGAGCAGTACTTC.

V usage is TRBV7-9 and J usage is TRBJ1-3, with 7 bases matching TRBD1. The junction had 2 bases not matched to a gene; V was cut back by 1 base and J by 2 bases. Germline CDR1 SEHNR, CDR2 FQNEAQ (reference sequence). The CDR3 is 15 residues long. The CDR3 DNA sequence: TGTGCCAGCAGCTTAGTTGGGACAGCTGGAAACACCATATATTTT. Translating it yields CASSLVGTAGNTIYF.

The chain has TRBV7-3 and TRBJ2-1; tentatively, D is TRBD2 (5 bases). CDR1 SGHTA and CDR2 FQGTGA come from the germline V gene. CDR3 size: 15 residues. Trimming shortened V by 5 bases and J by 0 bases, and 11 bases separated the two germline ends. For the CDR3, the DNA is TGTGCCAGCAGCCAAGCGGATAGCTCCTACAATGAGCAGTTCTTC. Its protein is CASSQADSSYNEQFF.

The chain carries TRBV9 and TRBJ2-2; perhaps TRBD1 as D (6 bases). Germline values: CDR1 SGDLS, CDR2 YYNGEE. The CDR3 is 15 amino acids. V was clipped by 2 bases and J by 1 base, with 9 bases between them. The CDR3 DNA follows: TGTGCCAGCAGCGTCCAGACAGGGAACACCGGGGAGCTGTTTTTT. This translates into CASSVQTGNTGELFF. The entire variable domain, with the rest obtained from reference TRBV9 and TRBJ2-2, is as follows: DSGVTQTPKHLITATGQRVTLRCSPRSGDLSVYWYQQSLDQGLQFLIQYYNGEERAKGNILERFSAQQFPDLHSELNLSSLELGDSALYFCASSVQTGNTGELFFGEGSRLTVL.

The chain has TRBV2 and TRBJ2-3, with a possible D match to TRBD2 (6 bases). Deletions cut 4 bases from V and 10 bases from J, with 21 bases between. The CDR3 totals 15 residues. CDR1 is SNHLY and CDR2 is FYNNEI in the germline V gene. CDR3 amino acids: CASSGGGVAQASQYF. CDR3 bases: TGTGCCAGCAGTGGTGGCGGGGTCGCACAAGCATCGCAGTATTTT.

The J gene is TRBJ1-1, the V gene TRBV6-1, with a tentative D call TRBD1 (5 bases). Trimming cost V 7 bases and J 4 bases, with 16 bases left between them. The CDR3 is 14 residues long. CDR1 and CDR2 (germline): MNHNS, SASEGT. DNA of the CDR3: TGTGCCAGCAACGGGGGGTCCCCGCTCACTGAAGCTTTCTTT. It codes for CASNGGSPLTEAFF.

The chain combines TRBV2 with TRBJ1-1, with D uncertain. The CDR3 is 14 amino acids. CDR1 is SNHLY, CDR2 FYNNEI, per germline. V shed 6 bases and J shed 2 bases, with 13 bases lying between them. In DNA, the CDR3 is TGTGCCAGCAGGGTCGACGGACCCAACACTGAAGCTTTCTTT. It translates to CASRVDGPNTEAFF.

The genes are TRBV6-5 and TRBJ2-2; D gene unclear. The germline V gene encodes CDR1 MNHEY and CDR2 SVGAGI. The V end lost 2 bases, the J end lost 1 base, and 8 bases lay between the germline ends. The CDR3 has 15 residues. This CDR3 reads CASSYRLWNTGELFF. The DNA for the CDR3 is TGTGCCAGCAGTTACCGTCTGTGGAACACCGGGGAGCTGTTTTTT.